These 32 T cell receptor beta chains share one sample of origin, sequenced in a study of early T cells in non-severe SARS-CoV-2 infection. Using its own MiXCR run on the 5' RACE reads, TCRdb lists one record per CDR3 protein. The table records roughly 72,000 distinct CDR3 sequences, 9.5% to 15% of them present only once. The sample taken for sequencing was whole blood. The receptors shown here come from an adult who was a healthcare worker with PCR-confirmed SARS-CoV-2 infection or an uninfected control (not recorded which).

The table lists this clonotype with a few counts. The chain links TRBV5-6 to TRBJ2-3, with 7 positions matching TRBD1. The junction had 6 bases not matched to a gene; V was cut back by 5 bases and J by 6 bases. CDR3 length: 13 residues. CDR1 is SGHDT, CDR2 YYEEEE, per germline. The CDR3 protein is CASRLQGMDTQYF. The CDR3 bases are TGTGCCAGCAGACTACAGGGGATGGATACGCAGTATTTT.

This clonotype occurred a few times. The chain joins TRBV7-9 to TRBJ2-1; weak D call: TRBD2 (5 bases). Looked up from germline, CDR1 is SEHNR and CDR2 is FQNEAQ (reference sequence). V gave up 7 bases and J gave up 1 base, with 11 bases separating them. CDR3 length: 14 amino acids. CDR3 in amino acids: CASTPRGSYNEQFF. The CDR3, as DNA: TGTGCCAGCACCCCCAGAGGGTCCTACAATGAGCAGTTCTTC.

This clonotype has more than one count but fewer than ten. The V call is TRBV4-2, the J call TRBJ1-5; no firm D call. The V and J ends lost 4 bases and 4 bases respectively, with 14 bases between them. The CDR3 totals 15 residues. Germline lookup yields CDR1 LGHNA and CDR2 YNFKEQ. The chain's CDR3 is CASSPMGRKNQPQHF. CDR3 in DNA: TGTGCCAGCAGCCCTATGGGGAGGAAGAATCAGCCCCAGCATTTT.

This clonotype was picked up many times. The V gene is TRBV12-3 or TRBV12-4, the J gene TRBJ2-7; D possibly matches TRBD1 or TRBD2 (5 bases each). This CDR3 has 14 residues. Trimming took off 2 bases at V and 6 bases at J, with 14 bases between the two ends. CDR3 amino acids: CASSLRDAFAEQYF. CDR3 DNA sequence: TGTGCCAGCAGTTTAAGGGACGCCTTCGCCGAGCAGTACTTC.

V is TRBV28 and J is TRBJ2-2; D is unresolved. Germline V gene lookup returns CDR1 MDHEN and CDR2 SYDVKM. The length of the CDR3 is 12 residues. Trimming removed 6 bases at V and 6 bases at J, with 8 bases between. CDR3 DNA: TGTGCCAGCAGCCCCGGACCCGGGGAGCTGTTTTTT. It yields the protein CASSPGPGELFF.

There are many counts of this clonotype. V is TRBV20-1 and J is TRBJ1-1, with D perhaps matching TRBD1 (6 bases). Germline V gene sequence: CDR1 DFQATT, CDR2 SNEGSKA (reference sequence). The CDR3 totals 14 residues. The V end was cut by 5 bases, the J end by 0 bases, with 13 bases between. The CDR3 nucleotides read TGCAGTGCTCGTTATACAGGGATGAACACTGAAGCTTTCTTT. Translation gives CSARYTGMNTEAFF.

This clonotype was picked up many times. The chain uses TRBV6-6 and TRBJ2-3, with 8 bases aligning to TRBD2. The CDR3 is made up of 14 amino acids. Germline V CDR1 and CDR2: MNHNY, SVGAGI (reference sequence). The V gene end was trimmed by 7 bases and the J gene end by 4 bases; junction bases not matched to a gene: 7. The DNA for the CDR3 is TGTGCCAGCACCCAACCCGGGGGGGCAGATACGCAGTATTTT. Translation: CASTQPGGADTQYF.

This clonotype was detected many times. The chain links TRBV18 to TRBJ2-7, with TRBD2 matching over 12 bases. V lost 8 bases, J lost 2 bases, and 7 bases stayed unmatched. In germline, CDR1 is KGHSH, CDR2 LQKENI. CDR3 length equals 15 residues. Here the CDR3 reads CASTRLAGDTYEQYF. In DNA, the CDR3 is TGTGCCAGCACAAGACTAGCGGGAGATACCTACGAGCAGTACTTC.

This clonotype was picked up a small number of times. This chain links TRBV20-1 with TRBJ1-2; D possibly corresponds to TRBD1 (5 bases). This CDR3 has 12 amino acids. Germline-derived CDR1 and CDR2 are DFQATT and SNEGSKA (reference sequence). Deletions cut 4 bases from V and 2 bases from J, with 8 bases between. As DNA, the CDR3 is TGCAGTGCTAAGAGGGGAAACTATGGCTACACCTTC. Translating gives CSAKRGNYGYTF.

This chain joins TRBV27 and TRBJ2-1; no definite D call. The germline V gene encodes CDR1 MNHEY and CDR2 SMNVEV (reference sequence). The CDR3 is 11 residues long. V dropped 5 bases and J dropped 10 bases, with 9 bases sitting between them. Here the CDR3 DNA reads TGTGCCAGCAGTACTCGCCGGGAGCAGTTCTTC. This gives the protein CASSTRREQFF.

The chain links TRBV7-2 to TRBJ1-5; D gene ambiguous. From germline, CDR1 is SGHTA and CDR2 FQGNSA. Trimming took 5 bases from V and 2 from J, leaving 16 bases between them. The CDR3 consists of 16 residues. CDR3 sequence reads: CASSLVGSGGNQPQHF. CDR3 nucleotide sequence: TGTGCCAGCAGCCTTGTTGGATCCGGTGGCAATCAGCCCCAGCATTTT.

In its sample, this clonotype was seen a few times. The rearrangement uses TRBV9 and TRBJ1-1; D perhaps matches TRBD1 (5 bases). V gave up 0 bases and J gave up 5 bases, with 17 bases separating them. CDR1 is SGDLS and CDR2 is YYNGEE in the germline V gene. The CDR3 length is 16 residues. The CDR3 nucleotides read TGTGCCAGCAGCGTAGAGGTCACAGGATTAGGAACTGAAGCTTTCTTT. This sequence encodes CASSVEVTGLGTEAFF.

Only a few counts were recorded for this clonotype. This chain links TRBV29-1 with TRBJ1-2; perhaps TRBD1 as D (5 bases). The CDR3 totals 15 residues. V was pared by 8 bases and J by 2 bases, with 21 bases between. CDR1 is SQVTM and CDR2 is ANQGSEA in the germline V gene. The DNA of the CDR3 is TGCAGCATCCGGGACCCAGGACATTCAAACTATGGCTACACCTTC. Translated: CSIRDPGHSNYGYTF. The complete variable domain, with remaining parts taken from reference TRBV29-1 and TRBJ1-2, reads SAVISQKPSRDICQRGTSLTIQCQVDSQVTMMFWYRQQPGQSLTLIATANQGSEATYESGFVIDKFPISRPNLTFSTLTVSNMSPEDSSIYLCSIRDPGHSNYGYTFGSGTRLTVV.

This clonotype was counted many times. The chain has TRBV27 and TRBJ2-1; unclear D gene. The CDR3 loop spans 17 amino acids. The germline V gene encodes CDR1 MNHEY and CDR2 SMNVEV (reference sequence). V lost 2 bases and J lost 5, with 19 bases in between. The CDR3 reads CASSLRAMPTTNNEQFF. CDR3 nucleotide sequence: TGTGCCAGCAGTTTACGGGCGATGCCCACTACCAACAATGAGCAGTTCTTC.

This chain joins TRBV11-2 and TRBJ2-7; TRBD2 is a possible D gene (7 bases). From germline, CDR1 is SGHAT and CDR2 FQNNGV. This CDR3 has 17 residues. V shed 6 bases and J shed 0 bases, with 21 bases lying between them. CDR3 loop: CASRLPGRGASSYEQYF. The CDR3, as DNA: TGTGCCAGCAGACTTCCGGGACGGGGGGCCAGCTCCTACGAGCAGTACTTC.

This clonotype occurred a few times. V gene TRBV20-1 combines with J gene TRBJ1-2; 10 bases map to TRBD1. This CDR3 comprises 15 residues. V was pared by 3 bases and J by 4 bases, with 8 bases of the junction left unmatched. Germline V gives CDR1 DFQATT, CDR2 SNEGSKA (reference sequence). For the CDR3, the DNA is TGCAGTGCTAGGGAGGGACAGGGGTATGGCTATGGCTACACCTTC. This translates into CSAREGQGYGYGYTF.

J is TRBJ1-1 and V is TRBV6-5; possibly TRBD1 for D (6 bases). CDR3 length equals 12 residues. Germline CDR1 is MNHEY and CDR2 is SVGAGI. V was clipped by 11 bases and J by 0 bases, with 10 bases between them. CDR3 bases: TGTGCCGTCCGGGACATGAACACTGAAGCTTTCTTT. Its protein product is CAVRDMNTEAFF.

The genes are TRBV20-1 and TRBJ2-6; 8 nucleotides line up with TRBD1. The V gene's germline CDR1 is DFQATT and CDR2 SNEGSKA (reference sequence). V was clipped by 3 bases and J by 2 bases; unmatched bases: 3. The CDR3 contains 15 residues. CDR3: CSASAGGAGANVLTF. DNA of the CDR3: TGCAGTGCTAGTGCAGGGGGCGCTGGGGCCAACGTCCTGACTTTC.

This clonotype was observed many times. V is TRBV20-1 and J is TRBJ2-1, with TRBD2 matching over 8 bases. The CDR3 runs to 16 residues. Trimming took 1 base from V and 1 from J; bases not matched to a gene: 6. The germline gives CDR1 DFQATT, CDR2 SNEGSKA (reference sequence). The CDR3 protein is CSARVPGGGSYNEQFF. Here the CDR3 DNA reads TGCAGTGCTAGAGTTCCTGGCGGGGGGTCCTACAATGAGCAGTTCTTC.

In its sample, this clonotype was seen many times. The V and J genes are TRBV7-2 and TRBJ1-1, with D possibly TRBD1 on 6 matching bases. CDR1 is SGHTA, CDR2 FQGNSA, per germline. The V and J ends lost 0 bases and 4 bases respectively, with 15 bases between them. This CDR3 contains 16 residues. The CDR3 protein is CASSLASTGKSTEAFF. CDR3 in DNA: TGTGCCAGCAGCTTAGCCTCTACAGGGAAGAGCACTGAAGCTTTCTTT.

The CDR3 protein is CSARTSTDTQYF. CDR3 DNA sequence: TGCAGTGCTAGAACTAGCACAGATACGCAGTATTTT. The rearrangement links TRBV20-1 to TRBJ2-3; D gene uncertain. The CDR3 has 12 amino acids. Between the trimmed V and J ends, which lost 2 bases and 0 bases, there was a span of 3 bases. Germline V gives CDR1 DFQATT, CDR2 SNEGSKA (reference sequence).

This clonotype appeared a few times. The V call is TRBV29-1, the J call TRBJ2-3; 10 bases match TRBD2. This CDR3 has 15 residues. CDR1 is SQVTM and CDR2 is ANQGSEA in the germline V gene. V dropped 6 bases and J dropped 3; count of bases not matched to a gene: 9. The CDR3 DNA reads as TGCAGCGTGATTGAGCGGGGGGGCCGGACAGATACGCAGTATTTT. Amino acids: CSVIERGGRTDTQYF.

The gene calls are TRBV7-2 and TRBJ1-1; D may be TRBD1 (5 bases). CDR1 is SGHTA and CDR2 is FQGNSA in the germline V gene. Trimming stripped 5 bases from V and 9 bases from J, with 13 bases between. The CDR3 extends over 12 amino acids. CDR3 protein: CASSTTVGQAFF. The CDR3, as DNA: TGTGCCAGCAGCACCACAGTGGGGCAAGCTTTCTTT.

This chain joins TRBV20-1 and TRBJ2-7; D gene unclear. CDR1 is DFQATT and CDR2 is SNEGSKA in the germline V gene (reference sequence). The CDR3 is 13 amino acids. Trimming cost V 3 bases and J 0 bases, with 9 bases left between them. Here the CDR3 DNA reads TGCAGTGCTAGGGGCGGAGCCTCCTACGAGCAGTACTTC. Amino acids: CSARGGASYEQYF.

V is TRBV7-9 and J is TRBJ2-7; perhaps TRBD2 as D (5 bases). Trimming cost V 5 bases and J 2 bases, with 10 bases left between them. This CDR3 has 13 residues. Germline V gene data show CDR1 as SEHNR and CDR2 as FQNEAQ (reference sequence). In DNA form, the CDR3 reads TGTGCCAGCAGCCCGAGGGCCGCCTACGAGCAGTACTTC. The encoded protein is CASSPRAAYEQYF.

The chain joins TRBV6-1 to TRBJ1-2; no definite D call. The CDR3 runs 16 residues. V was clipped by 4 bases and J by 3 bases, with 18 bases between them. Per germline, CDR1 MNHNS and CDR2 SASEGT. The CDR3 nucleotides read TGTGCCAGCAGTGTAAAACAGTTTTTCTCCGACTATGGCTACACCTTC. Translating gives CASSVKQFFSDYGYTF.

The chain employs TRBV30 and TRBJ2-1; no definite D call. The CDR3 contains 12 residues. V gave up 2 bases and J gave up 6 bases, with 8 bases separating them. The germline V gene encodes CDR1 GTSNPN and CDR2 SVGIG (reference sequence). The DNA for the CDR3 is TGTGCCTGGAGTCCTCCTAGCAATGAGCAGTTCTTC. It yields the protein CAWSPPSNEQFF.

The chain uses TRBV28 and TRBJ2-5; 14 bases map to TRBD2. The CDR3 totals 18 residues. The V gene's germline CDR1 is MDHEN and CDR2 SYDVKM. Trimming removed 7 bases from V and 0 bases from J; junction bases left unmatched: 10. DNA for the CDR3: TGTGCCAGCACCGCCGGGACTAGCGGGAGTGGTTACCAAGAGACCCAGTACTTC. Translation gives CASTAGTSGSGYQETQYF.

This clonotype was counted only a few times. The chain combines TRBV28 with TRBJ2-1; D call uncertain. CDR1 and CDR2 from the germline V gene are MDHEN and SYDVKM. V was trimmed by 6 bases and J by 12 bases, leaving 12 bases between them. The CDR3 contains 11 residues. CDR3 in amino acids: CASSKRSLQFF. The CDR3 DNA is TGTGCCAGCAGCAAAAGGAGTCTGCAGTTCTTC. Drawing the rest from reference TRBV28 and TRBJ2-1, the complete variable domain is DVKVTQSSRYLVKRTGEKVFLECVQDMDHENMFWYRQDPGLGLRLIYFSYDVKMKEKGDIPEGYSVSREKKERFSLILESASTNQTSMYLCASSKRSLQFFGPGTRLTVL.

Ten or more counts support this clonotype. This CDR3 is CASSLPEETQYF. CDR3 coding DNA: TGCGCCAGCAGCTTGCCGGAAGAGACCCAGTACTTC. The V call is TRBV5-1, the J call TRBJ2-5; D not certain. CDR1 SGHRS and CDR2 YFSETQ come from the germline V gene. There are 12 residues in the CDR3. Trimming took off 1 base at V and 3 bases at J, with 4 bases between the two ends.

This chain connects TRBV3-1 to TRBJ2-1; D uncertain. The CDR3 has 12 amino acids. Germline loops: CDR1 LGHDT, CDR2 YNNKEL (reference sequence). Trimming removed 4 bases from V and 7 bases from J, with 8 bases in between. The CDR3 coding sequence is TGTGCCAGCAGCCTGACTCAAAATGAGCAGTTCTTC. It encodes CASSLTQNEQFF.

This clonotype appeared a few times. This chain links TRBV12-3 or TRBV12-4 with TRBJ2-1; 8 bases line up with TRBD1. With 3 bases clipped from V and 9 bases from J, the junction kept 7 bases outside the gene matches. The CDR3 loop spans 14 amino acids. The CDR3 region has the DNA TGTGCCAGCAGTTTTTTAGGACAGGGTGGTGAGCAGTTCTTC. Translation gives CASSFLGQGGEQFF.